These 29 T cell receptor beta chains came from one sample sequenced in a study of a mutant IDH1 vaccine in newly diagnosed glioma. Antigen specificity for these receptors is unknown. Some clones are missing from TCRdb's copy, which holds only in-frame ones; the method was immunoSEQ multiplex PCR. In the table there are roughly 86,000 clones, over 85% of which are singletons. Described time point: week 47, end of study. Each dose delivered 300 ug of mutant IDH1 20-mer peptide subcutaneously with imiquimod. The sample here was PBMCs, taken from a glioma patient whose treatment included an IDH1 peptide vaccine. The receptors derive from a woman between 45 and 60 years old with glioma.

The chain links TRBV2 to TRBJ2-1; a weak D match, TRBD2 (5 bases). The length of the CDR3 is 16 residues. Germline CDR1 and CDR2: SNHLY and FYNNEI. V was pared by 8 bases and J by 10 bases, with 27 bases between. Here the CDR3 reads CASSSGIGMPAVEQFF. CDR3 DNA sequence: TGTGCCAGCTCCTCCGGGATCGGGATGCCGGCGGTGGAGCAGTTCTTC.

The rearrangement links TRBV27 to TRBJ2-5, with 9 nucleotides matching TRBD1. CDR3 length: 15 amino acids. V lost 5 bases and J lost 5; bases outside the gene matches: 9. Germline assignment: CDR1 MNHEY and CDR2 SMNVEV (reference sequence). The CDR3 protein is CASSRGTGKGETQYF. The CDR3 coding sequence is TGTGCCAGCAGTCGCGGGACAGGGAAGGGGGAGACCCAGTACTTC.

The chain couples TRBV6-1 to TRBJ2-7; a weak D match, TRBD2 (5 bases). Trimming removed 8 bases from V and 1 base from J, with 12 bases in between. In germline, CDR1 is MNHNS, CDR2 SASEGT. The CDR3 has 13 residues. The CDR3: CASGKLASYEQYF. CDR3 in DNA: TGTGCCAGCGGCAAGCTAGCTTCCTACGAGCAGTACTTC.

The gene calls are TRBV12-5 and TRBJ2-2; the D gene is possibly TRBD2 (6 bases). The ends were cut back, 0 bases at V and 7 bases at J, with 12 bases in the middle. Germline values: CDR1 LGHNT, CDR2 FRNRAP. The CDR3 totals 15 residues. The chain's CDR3 is CASGLVRDSGGELFF. For the CDR3, the DNA is TGTGCTAGTGGTTTGGTAAGGGACTCTGGCGGGGAGCTGTTTTTT.

This chain links TRBV10-1 with TRBJ2-3; perhaps D is TRBD1 or TRBD2 (6 bases each). The CDR3 runs to 13 residues. Germline-derived CDR1 and CDR2 are WNHNN and SYGVQD (reference sequence). Trimming stripped 4 bases from V and 8 bases from J, with 13 bases between. CDR3 DNA: TGCGCCAGCAGTGGAGGACCGGGGGCTACGCAGTATTTT. It codes for CASSGGPGATQYF.

The chain couples TRBV19 to TRBJ1-1, with 8 bases lining up with TRBD1. The CDR3 runs to 14 residues. V was pared by 8 bases and J by 5 bases, with 10 bases of the junction left unmatched. The germline gives CDR1 LNHDA, CDR2 SQIVND (reference sequence). The CDR3 DNA reads TGTGCCAGTTCCTGGACAGGGAGGAGAACTGAAGCTTTCTTT. This translates into CASSWTGRRTEAFF.

This chain's CDR3 is CASSFGVQGYEQYF. CDR3 nucleotide sequence: TGTGCCAGCAGTTTTGGGGTTCAGGGCTACGAGCAGTACTTC. The chain employs TRBV28 and TRBJ2-7, with D perhaps matching TRBD1 (5 bases). Germline assignment: CDR1 MDHEN and CDR2 SYDVKM. Deletions cut 3 bases from V and 3 bases from J, with 12 bases between. CDR3 length: 14 residues.

The chain employs TRBV19 and TRBJ2-7, with D unclear. The CDR3 has 13 residues. The germline V gene has CDR1 LNHDA and CDR2 SQIVND (reference sequence). Between the trimmed V and J ends, which lost 3 bases and 2 bases, there was a span of 8 bases. CDR3 amino acids: CASSIDGTYEQYF. Written as DNA, the CDR3 is TGTGCCAGTAGTATCGACGGAACCTACGAGCAGTACTTC.

DNA of the CDR3: TGTGCCAGCAGCTTGGGTAAACTTGGAAACACCATATATTTT. This codes for CASSLGKLGNTIYF. V is TRBV5-4 and J is TRBJ1-3; the D is unclear. Germline loops: CDR1 SGHNT, CDR2 YYREEE (reference sequence). Trimming shortened V by 0 bases and J by 3 bases, and 7 bases separated the two germline ends. This CDR3 region has 14 residues.

The chain recombines TRBV7-2 with TRBJ1-6; D is ambiguous. Germline CDR1 reads SGHTA; CDR2 reads FQGNSA. The CDR3 extends over 14 amino acids. V gave up 3 bases and J gave up 7 bases, with 10 bases separating them. In DNA form, the CDR3 reads TGTGCCAGCAGCTTTGTAGACCCCAATTCACCCCTCCACTTT. It is translated as CASSFVDPNSPLHF.

The chain is built from TRBV7-2 and TRBJ2-3; 13 positions match TRBD2. With V trimmed by 5 bases and J by 6 bases, 14 bases remained unmatched. Germline loops: CDR1 SGHTA, CDR2 FQGNSA. This CDR3 has 18 amino acids. CDR3: CASSETSGTSGIRDTQYF. CDR3 in DNA: TGTGCCAGCAGCGAGACTTCCGGGACTAGCGGGATCAGGGATACGCAGTATTTT.

The rearrangement links TRBV19 to TRBJ1-1, with a tentative D call TRBD1 (5 bases). Per germline, CDR1 LNHDA and CDR2 SQIVND (reference sequence). The CDR3 consists of 12 residues. V was clipped by 7 bases and J by 6 bases, with 12 bases between them. Written as DNA, the CDR3 is TGTGCCAGTATCAGCAGGGTACCTGAAGCTTTCTTT. Translated, it gives CASISRVPEAFF.

The J gene is TRBJ2-1, the V gene TRBV11-3; TRBD2 might be the D (6 bases). V lost 1 base and J lost 0, with 7 bases in between. The CDR3 runs 15 residues. The germline V gene encodes CDR1 SGHNT and CDR2 YENEEA. The CDR3 sequence: CASSLAGSSYNEQFF. Written as DNA, the CDR3 is TGTGCCAGCAGCTTAGCCGGGAGCTCCTACAATGAGCAGTTCTTC.

This clone has just one count. The chain employs TRBV5-6 and TRBJ1-2, with D uncertain. Germline CDR1 is SGHDT and CDR2 is YYEEEE. The CDR3 has 15 residues. The germline V and J ends were trimmed by 5 bases and 4 bases, with 18 bases remaining between them. DNA of the CDR3: TGTGCCAGCAGACCACCGGTCTCAACGCTCTATGGCTACACCTTC. Amino acids: CASRPPVSTLYGYTF.

This chain joins TRBV10-3 and TRBJ1-4; TRBD1 might be the D (5 bases). The germline V gene encodes CDR1 ENHRY and CDR2 SYGVKD. This CDR3 has 13 amino acids. The V end was cut by 10 bases, the J end by 2 bases, with 11 bases between. The CDR3 region has the DNA TGTGCCACCGGTGGGGGGACTAATGAAAAACTGTTTTTT. It translates to CATGGGTNEKLFF.

The CDR3 nucleotides read TGTGCCACCAGCAGAGAACGGGACAGCCATCCCGCTGAAGCTTTCTTT. Residues: CATSRERDSHPAEAFF. The chain combines TRBV15 with TRBJ1-1; 7 nucleotides match TRBD1. Germline V gene data show CDR1 as LNHNV and CDR2 as YYDKDF (reference sequence). V lost 0 bases to trimming and J lost 6 bases; unmatched junction nucleotides: 10. The CDR3 totals 16 residues.

V is TRBV28 and J is TRBJ2-5; TRBD2 aligns across 11 bases. The V segment lost 3 bases and the J segment 3 bases; nucleotides outside the gene matches: 6. This CDR3 contains 16 residues. Germline V gene sequence: CDR1 MDHEN, CDR2 SYDVKM. This chain's CDR3 is CASSFGLAGGKETQYF. For the CDR3, the DNA is TGTGCCAGCAGTTTCGGTCTAGCGGGAGGAAAAGAGACCCAGTACTTC.

The chain joins TRBV21-1 to TRBJ2-5; the table names TRBD2, a call not compared with the DNA. TRBV21-1 is annotated as a pseudogene. CDR3 length: 12 amino acids. The CDR3 bases are TGTGCCAGCTTCCGGGGTGAGGGGACCCAGTACTTC. Encoded protein: CASFRGEGTQYF.

V gene TRBV7-9 combines with J gene TRBJ1-5, with D unresolved. Germline V gene lookup returns CDR1 SEHNR and CDR2 FQNEAQ (reference sequence). V gave up 5 bases and J gave up 4 bases, with 15 bases separating them. The CDR3 extends over 15 amino acids. The CDR3 loop is CASSRSNGRNQPQHF. Written as DNA, the CDR3 is TGTGCCAGCAGCCGATCCAATGGCAGAAATCAGCCCCAGCATTTT.

The chain is built from TRBV6-6 and TRBJ2-7, with TRBD1 matching over 7 bases. Germline values: CDR1 MNHNY, CDR2 SVGAGI (reference sequence). V shed 8 bases and J 4 bases; nucleotides not matched to a gene: 11. The CDR3 extends over 14 amino acids. CDR3 nucleotides: TGTGCCAGCCTTCCCGGGACAGCAGCATACGAGCAGTACTTC. The encoded protein is CASLPGTAAYEQYF.

CDR3 residues: CASSLGQGASYGYTF. The CDR3 DNA reads as TGTGCCAGCAGCCTCGGACAGGGGGCTTCCTATGGCTACACCTTC. This chain uses TRBV6-5 with TRBJ1-2, with 11 bases matching TRBD1. Trimming removed 6 bases from V and 4 bases from J; junction bases left unmatched: 7. Germline V gene sequence: CDR1 MNHEY, CDR2 SVGAGI. The CDR3 covers 15 residues.

V and J are TRBV7-2 and TRBJ2-1, with 7 positions matching TRBD2. The germline CDR1 and CDR2 sequences are SGHTA and FQGNSA. This CDR3 contains 16 residues. V gave up 3 bases and J gave up 4 bases; unmatched junction bases: 9. The CDR3 here is CASSFQSGLGYNEQFF. The CDR3 DNA reads TGTGCCAGCAGCTTCCAAAGTGGACTAGGTTACAATGAGCAGTTCTTC.

This clone is a singleton in its sample. The chain uses TRBV7-8 and TRBJ1-1; D perhaps matches TRBD1 (6 bases). CDR1 SGHVS and CDR2 FQNEAQ come from the germline V gene. Between the trimmed V and J ends, which lost 5 bases and 10 bases, there was a span of 14 bases. The CDR3 contains 12 residues. As DNA, the CDR3 is TGTGCCAGCAGCAGCGGACAGCCTGGAGCTTTCTTT. It is translated as CASSSGQPGAFF.

The V and J genes are TRBV7-9 and TRBJ1-2, with 8 nucleotides matching TRBD1. V lost 5 bases, J lost 5 bases, and 10 bases stayed unmatched. The CDR3 contains 15 residues. In germline, CDR1 is SEHNR, CDR2 FQNEAQ (reference sequence). The CDR3 loop is CASSASGGAGYGYTF. CDR3 nucleotide sequence: TGTGCCAGCAGCGCCTCAGGGGGCGCGGGGTATGGCTACACCTTC.

This clone was picked up a small number of times. J is TRBJ2-7 and V is TRBV12-2; no check of the table's D call, TRBD2, against the DNA was made. TRBV12-2 is shown as a pseudogene. There are 9 residues in the CDR3. The CDR3 nucleotides are TGTGAAGCGGGGTACGAGCAGTACTTC. Amino acids: CEAGYEQYF.

J is TRBJ1-6 and V is TRBV30, with D unclear. Germline loops: CDR1 GTSNPN, CDR2 SVGIG (reference sequence). CDR3 length: 15 amino acids. Trimming removed 2 bases from V and 0 bases from J, with 8 bases in between. CDR3 nucleotide sequence: TGTGCCTGGAGTATCGTTAGCTCCTATAATTCACCCCTCCACTTT. Translating gives CAWSIVSSYNSPLHF.

This chain joins TRBV5-6 and TRBJ2-7, with 8 nucleotides matching TRBD1. The CDR3 contains 15 residues. The V segment lost 3 bases and the J segment 4 bases; nucleotides outside the gene matches: 9. The V gene's germline CDR1 is SGHDT and CDR2 YYEEEE. CDR3 loop: CASSSPGTGLYEQYF. In DNA form, the CDR3 reads TGTGCCAGCAGCTCCCCCGGGACAGGTCTATACGAGCAGTACTTC.

CDR3 in amino acids: CASSYRGQHNSPLHF. DNA for the CDR3: TGTGCCAGCAGTTACAGGGGACAACACAATTCACCCCTCCACTTT. The genes are TRBV6-6 and TRBJ1-6; tentative D call: TRBD1 (6 bases). V was pared by 2 bases and J by 7 bases, with 12 bases between. The CDR3 length is 15 residues. Germline V gene data show CDR1 as MNHNY and CDR2 as SVGAGI (reference sequence).

This clone turned up a few times. V is TRBV5-1 and J is TRBJ2-1; weak D call: TRBD2 (6 bases). CDR1 SGHRS and CDR2 YFSETQ come from the germline V gene. Deletions cut 6 bases from V and 0 bases from J, with 13 bases between. The CDR3 is made up of 15 amino acids. The CDR3 sequence is CASTKVGGSYNEQFF. CDR3 DNA sequence: TGCGCCAGCACCAAGGTGGGGGGCTCCTACAATGAGCAGTTCTTC. Using reference TRBV5-1 and TRBJ2-1 for the parts outside the CDR3, the full variable domain is KAGVTQTPRYLIKTRGQQVTLSCSPISGHRSVSWYQQTPGQGLQFLFEYFSETQRNKGNFPGRFSGRQFSNSRSEMNVSTLELGDSALYLCASTKVGGSYNEQFFGPGTRLTVL.